This TCR beta chain was sequenced during a study of T cells in Graves' hyperthyroidism and ophthalmopathy. Unmatched junction bases numbered 5, after V lost 0 bases and J lost 7 bases. Germline CDR1 GTSNPN, CDR2 SVGIG (reference sequence). The CDR3 is 14 amino acids. Study-wide results and limits: Blood also showed most of the thyroid clonotypes that were expanded above 0.001.

The sample holds many counts of this clonotype. Its antigen is unknown. It was RNA transcripts that yielded the amplified TCR beta CDR3 regions. The TCR CDR3 was amplified in a first-round RT-PCR using the HTBI primer set. TCRdb reprocessed the multiplex PCR reads with MiXCR, giving one entry per CDR3 protein. The sample lists about 540,000 distinct CDR3 sequences, roughly 50% occurring once. The sequence was collected from a woman aged 18-29 years with Graves' hyperthyroidism. The chain has TRBV30 and TRBJ1-2; 10 bases line up with TRBD1. The sequenced sample consisted of peripheral blood or thyroid tissue (not recorded which). The CDR3 sequence is CAWSVSGQGGGYTF. The CDR3 DNA sequence: TGTGCCTGGAGTGTAAGCGGACAGGGGGGTGGCTACACCTTC.